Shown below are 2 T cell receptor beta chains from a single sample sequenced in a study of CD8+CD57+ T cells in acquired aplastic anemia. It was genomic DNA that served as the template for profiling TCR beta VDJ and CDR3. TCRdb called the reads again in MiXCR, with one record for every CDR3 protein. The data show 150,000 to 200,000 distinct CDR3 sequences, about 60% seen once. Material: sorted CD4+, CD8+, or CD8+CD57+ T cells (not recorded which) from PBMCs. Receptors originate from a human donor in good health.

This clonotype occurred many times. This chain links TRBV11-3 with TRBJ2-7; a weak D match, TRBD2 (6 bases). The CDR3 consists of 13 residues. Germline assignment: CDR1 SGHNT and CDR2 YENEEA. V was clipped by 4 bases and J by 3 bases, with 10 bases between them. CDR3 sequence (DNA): TGTGCCAGCAGCTCCCGGGACTTCTACGAGCAGTACTTC. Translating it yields CASSSRDFYEQYF. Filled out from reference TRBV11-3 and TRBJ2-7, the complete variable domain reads EAGVVQSPRYKIIEKKQPVAFWCNPISGHNTLYWYLQNLGQGPELLIRYENEEAVDDSQLPKDRFSAERLKGVDSTLKIQPAELGDSAVYLCASSSRDFYEQYFGPGTRLTVT.

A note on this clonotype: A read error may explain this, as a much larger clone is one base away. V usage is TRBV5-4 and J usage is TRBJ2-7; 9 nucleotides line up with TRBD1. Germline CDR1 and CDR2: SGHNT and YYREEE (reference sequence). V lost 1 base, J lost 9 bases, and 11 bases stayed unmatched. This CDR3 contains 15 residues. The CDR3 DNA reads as TGTGCCAGCAGCTTGATGGGGACAGGGATGGGCGGGCAGTACTTC. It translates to CASSLMGTGMGGQYF. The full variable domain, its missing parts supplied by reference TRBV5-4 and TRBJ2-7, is ETGVTQSPTHLIKTRGQQVTLRCSSQSGHNTVSWYQQALGQGPQFIFQYYREEENGRGNFPPRFSGLQFPNYSSELNVNALELDDSALYLCASSLMGTGMGGQYFGPGTRLTVT.